These 22 T cell receptor beta chains were all obtained from the same sample, sequenced in a study of T-cell memory formation after mild COVID-19. Each CDR3 protein is one row after TCRdb ran MiXCR on the 5' RACE reads. The data contain about 240,000 distinct CDR3 sequences, 8.5% to 9.5% of them singletons. Sequenced: PBMCs or a T cell subset sorted from them (not recorded which). All receptors come from a man younger than 35 who had mild COVID-19 (a few samples of this study predate the infection). Cell type and time point are not known.

Ten or more counts support this clonotype. The chain has TRBV5-1 and TRBJ1-2; D not certain. V lost 0 bases, J lost 2 bases, and 8 bases lay in between. CDR3 length: 14 residues. CDR1 SGHRS and CDR2 YFSETQ come from the germline V gene. CDR3 DNA: TGCGCCAGCAGCTTGGAAGCCAGAAACTATGGCTACACCTTC. It specifies CASSLEARNYGYTF.

The J gene is TRBJ1-1, the V gene TRBV12-3 or TRBV12-4; 10 bases align to TRBD1. The junction had 6 bases not matched to a gene; V was cut back by 10 bases and J by 1 base. The CDR3 contains 14 residues. The CDR3 bases are TGTGCCACCCGACAGGGGGCCCCGAACACTGAAGCTTTCTTT. Its translation is CATRQGAPNTEAFF.

DNA of the CDR3: TGTGCCAGCAGCTCAAATCCCGGGACAGAGTTGAACACTGAAGCTTTCTTT. This sequence encodes CASSSNPGTELNTEAFF. This chain uses TRBV7-6 with TRBJ1-1, with TRBD1 matching 7 bases. This CDR3 comprises 17 residues. Germline V gene lookup returns CDR1 SGHVS and CDR2 FNYEAQ. V dropped 4 bases and J dropped 0; count of bases not matched to a gene: 11.

This clonotype was seen more than once but under ten times. The genes are TRBV6-5 and TRBJ2-6; a weak D match, TRBD2 (5 bases). CDR3 length: 15 amino acids. Between the trimmed V and J ends, which lost 6 bases and 4 bases, there was a span of 13 bases. Germline CDR1 and CDR2: MNHEY and SVGAGI. CDR3 sequence: CASSLGESGANVLTF. The CDR3 DNA is TGTGCCAGCAGCCTGGGAGAGTCGGGGGCCAACGTCCTGACTTTC.

Written as DNA, the CDR3 is TGCGCCAGCAGCCAAGGACTAGCGGGGATTAGCACAGATACGCAGTATTTT. Protein: CASSQGLAGISTDTQYF. The rearrangement uses TRBV4-1 and TRBJ2-3; 11 nucleotides line up with TRBD2. The CDR3 sequence is 17 residues long. Germline values: CDR1 MGHRA, CDR2 YSYEKL. J lost 0 bases, V lost 1 base, and 3 bases had no gene match.

The rearrangement uses TRBV6-5 and TRBJ2-6; 10 nucleotides line up with TRBD2. The germline gives CDR1 MNHEY, CDR2 SVGAGI. With 4 bases clipped from V and 0 bases from J, the junction kept 9 bases outside the gene matches. The CDR3 sequence is 19 residues long. DNA of the CDR3: TGTGCCAGCAGTTCCCCAGGACTAGCGGCGTTCTCTGGGGCCAACGTCCTGACTTTC. This encodes CASSSPGLAAFSGANVLTF.

This clonotype was seen a few times. The rearrangement joins TRBV11-2 to TRBJ1-2, with 8 bases lining up with TRBD1. CDR1 SGHAT and CDR2 FQNNGV come from the germline V gene. V shed 7 bases, J shed 0 bases, and the junction held 7 bases outside the gene matches. This CDR3 comprises 15 residues. The chain's CDR3 is CASTKQGVSNYGYTF. Here the CDR3 DNA reads TGTGCCAGCACAAAACAGGGGGTATCTAACTATGGCTACACCTTC. The full variable domain, in which reference TRBV11-2 and TRBJ1-2 provide the parts outside the CDR3, is EAGVAQSPRYKIIEKRQSVAFWCNPISGHATLYWYQQILGQGPKLLIQFQNNGVVDDSQLPKDRFSAERLKGVDSTLKIQPAKLEDSAVYLCASTKQGVSNYGYTFGSGTRLTVV.

This clonotype has just a few counts. The gene calls are TRBV7-8 and TRBJ2-2, with TRBD1 matching 10 bases. This CDR3 has 15 residues. With V trimmed by 4 bases and J by 4 bases, 3 bases remained unmatched. Germline V gene lookup returns CDR1 SGHVS and CDR2 FQNEAQ. The CDR3 loop is CASSWRTGGTGELFF. The CDR3 nucleotides read TGTGCCAGCAGCTGGCGGACAGGGGGCACCGGGGAGCTGTTTTTT.

This clonotype was recorded a few times. This sequence joins TRBV15 and TRBJ2-3; tentative D call: TRBD2 (6 bases). The CDR3 consists of 15 residues. CDR1 is LNHNV, CDR2 YYDKDF, per germline (reference sequence). The germline V and J ends were trimmed by 0 bases and 1 base, with 8 bases remaining between them. This CDR3 is CATSRDGGRTDTQYF. Written as DNA, the CDR3 is TGTGCCACCAGCAGAGACGGGGGACGCACAGATACGCAGTATTTT.

This sequence joins TRBV20-1 and TRBJ2-7; 9 bases line up with TRBD2. Germline V gene sequence: CDR1 DFQATT, CDR2 SNEGSKA (reference sequence). The CDR3 contains 14 residues. Trimming cost V 6 bases and J 2 bases; bases outside gene matches: 8. CDR3 sequence (DNA): TGCAGTGCCTCCCGGGTAGCGGGGGCCTACGAGCAGTACTTC. Residues: CSASRVAGAYEQYF.

This clonotype has a count of ten or more. The chain couples TRBV2 to TRBJ2-1; 9 nucleotides agree with TRBD2. Trimming at V came to 5 bases and at J to 4 bases, leaving 6 bases not matched to a gene. Germline V gene sequence: CDR1 SNHLY, CDR2 FYNNEI. The CDR3 spans 15 residues. Here the CDR3 reads CASSPGTSRYNEQFF. The DNA for the CDR3 is TGTGCCAGCAGTCCCGGGACTAGCCGTTACAATGAGCAGTTCTTC.

This rearrangement joins TRBV2 to TRBJ1-1; D is unresolved. Trimming cost V 0 bases and J 0 bases, with 5 bases left between them. This CDR3 has 14 residues. Germline V gene lookup returns CDR1 SNHLY and CDR2 FYNNEI. CDR3: CASSEAPVNTEAFF. CDR3 DNA: TGTGCCAGCAGTGAAGCGCCTGTGAACACTGAAGCTTTCTTT.

The rearrangement uses TRBV7-8 and TRBJ1-1; weak D call: TRBD1 (6 bases). Germline CDR1 SGHVS, CDR2 FQNEAQ. V lost 5 bases to trimming and J lost 4 bases, with 14 bases between them. There are 14 residues in the CDR3. The CDR3 is CASSPQGYGTEAFF. DNA for the CDR3: TGTGCCAGCAGCCCACAGGGTTACGGCACTGAAGCTTTCTTT.

This clonotype has only a few counts. V and J are TRBV15 and TRBJ2-1, with 8 bases aligning to TRBD1. V was pared by 8 bases and J by 6 bases, with 12 bases of the junction left unmatched. Germline loops: CDR1 LNHNV, CDR2 YYDKDF (reference sequence). The CDR3 length is 15 residues. The CDR3 bases are TGTGCCACCCGAGATAGGCAGGGGGCGTCCAATGAGCAGTTCTTC. It encodes CATRDRQGASNEQFF.

The chain combines TRBV9 with TRBJ1-1, with 8 bases fitting TRBD1. Trimming cost V 4 bases and J 6 bases; bases outside gene matches: 5. The CDR3 runs to 13 residues. CDR1 is SGDLS and CDR2 is YYNGEE in the germline V gene. The CDR3 DNA reads as TGTGCCAGCAGCATGACAGGGGAGGCTGAAGCTTTCTTT. It is translated as CASSMTGEAEAFF.

This sequence joins TRBV9 and TRBJ1-2, with D uncertain. Germline lookup yields CDR1 SGDLS and CDR2 YYNGEE. V was cut by 4 bases and J by 6 bases, with 16 bases left in between. The CDR3 consists of 14 residues. The CDR3 reads CASSRDDTRDGYTF. In nucleotides, the CDR3 is TGTGCCAGCAGCCGAGATGACACGCGGGATGGCTACACCTTC.

This clonotype was picked up a small number of times. The rearrangement joins TRBV11-2 to TRBJ2-4; no reliable D call. This CDR3 contains 14 residues. Per the germline V gene, CDR1 is SGHAT and CDR2 is FQNNGV. With 1 base removed from V and 9 bases from J, the gap between germline ends came to 13 bases. This CDR3 reads CASSLVDVRGIQYF. The DNA for the CDR3 is TGTGCCAGCAGCTTAGTAGATGTGAGAGGCATTCAGTACTTC.

J is TRBJ2-7 and V is TRBV10-3, with D uncertain. Germline CDR1 reads ENHRY; CDR2 reads SYGVKD. V lost 3 bases, J lost 6 bases, and 6 bases lay in between. This CDR3 has 11 amino acids. CDR3 sequence: CAISERSEQYF. The CDR3 DNA reads as TGTGCCATCAGTGAAAGGAGCGAGCAGTACTTC.

J is TRBJ2-3 and V is TRBV5-1; either TRBD1 or TRBD2 may fit D (5 bases each). Deletions cut 5 bases from V and 4 bases from J, with 11 bases between. The germline V gene encodes CDR1 SGHRS and CDR2 YFSETQ. The CDR3 is 13 amino acids. CDR3 DNA sequence: TGCGCCAGCAGGGAGATGGGGGCAGATACGCAGTATTTT. It translates to CASREMGADTQYF. The variable domain in full, completed from reference TRBV5-1 and TRBJ2-3, reads KAGVTQTPRYLIKTRGQQVTLSCSPISGHRSVSWYQQTPGQGLQFLFEYFSETQRNKGNFPGRFSGRQFSNSRSEMNVSTLELGDSALYLCASREMGADTQYFGPGTRLTVL.

This clonotype was counted a few times. This chain connects TRBV14 to TRBJ2-5; D gene ambiguous. Germline V gives CDR1 SGHDN, CDR2 FVKESK. Trimming removed 1 base from V and 4 bases from J, with 7 bases in between. This CDR3 has 13 residues. In DNA form, the CDR3 reads TGTGCCAGCAGCCAAGTCGGGTTAGAGACCCAGTACTTC. Translation: CASSQVGLETQYF.

This clonotype has only a few counts. The genes are TRBV2 and TRBJ1-4, with unresolved D. The CDR3 is 15 amino acids. V was clipped by 0 bases and J by 7 bases, with 12 bases between them. The germline CDR1 and CDR2 sequences are SNHLY and FYNNEI. Here the CDR3 reads CASSEAKSGSEKLFF. The CDR3 coding sequence is TGTGCCAGCAGTGAAGCGAAGTCGGGAAGTGAAAAACTGTTTTTT.

This clonotype was picked up many times. The gene calls are TRBV4-3 and TRBJ1-6; D gene unclear. The V and J ends lost 1 base and 8 bases respectively, with 6 bases between them. The germline gives CDR1 LGHNA, CDR2 YSLEER. The CDR3 extends over 13 amino acids. CDR3 region: CASSQVSDSPLHF. The DNA of the CDR3 is TGCGCCAGCAGCCAAGTTAGCGATTCACCCCTCCACTTT.